Listed here are 10 T cell receptor beta chains from one sample, sequenced in a study of tumor-infiltrating lymphocytes in localized non-small cell lung cancer. TCRdb keeps only in-frame clones here, not all; method: immunoSEQ multiplex PCR. This table holds fewer than 20,000 clones, about three quarters found once. Sample: lung tumor tissue. These receptors were collected from a human donor with non-small cell lung cancer.

The V call is TRBV9, the J call TRBJ2-5; D is unresolved. Trimming took off 0 bases at V and 2 bases at J, with 11 bases between the two ends. The CDR3 extends over 15 amino acids. In germline, CDR1 is SGDLS, CDR2 YYNGEE. In DNA form, the CDR3 reads TGTGCCAGCAGCGTAGGTCGTTCTGTACAAGAGACCCAGTACTTC. It translates to CASSVGRSVQETQYF.

This chain connects TRBV7-9 to TRBJ1-2; D is possibly TRBD1 (6 bases). The CDR3 length is 12 residues. Germline CDR1 is SEHNR and CDR2 is FQNEAQ (reference sequence). V was clipped by 11 bases and J by 3 bases, with 13 bases between them. The CDR3 is CASRPGDYGYTF. CDR3 sequence (DNA): TGTGCCTCAAGGCCAGGGGACTATGGCTACACCTTC.

This chain joins TRBV5-1 and TRBJ1-3; 9 bases are a match to TRBD1. The CDR3 contains 15 residues. Germline CDR1 and CDR2: SGHRS and YFSETQ. Losses at the gene ends were 4 bases for V and 1 base for J; bases not matched to a gene: 3. Here the CDR3 DNA reads TGCGCCAGCAGCCCCGGGACAGGGTCTGGAAACACCATATATTTT. The encoded protein is CASSPGTGSGNTIYF.

The chain carries TRBV7-3 and TRBJ2-7; the match to TRBD1 covers 7 bases. Trimming at V came to 5 bases and at J to 3 bases, leaving 7 bases not matched to a gene. Looked up from germline, CDR1 is SGHTA and CDR2 is FQGTGA. The CDR3 is made up of 14 amino acids. The CDR3 nucleotides are TGTGCCAGCAGCCTTACAGGGGAACACTACGAGCAGTACTTC. The encoded protein is CASSLTGEHYEQYF.

There are a few counts of this clone. Here the CDR3 DNA reads TGTGCCTGGAGGGAAGCGGGGGGAGAGACCCAGTACTTC. Amino acids: CAWREAGGETQYF. The chain recombines TRBV30 with TRBJ2-5; TRBD2 aligns across 9 bases. V was clipped by 3 bases and J by 4 bases; unmatched bases: 3. There are 13 residues in the CDR3. Germline V CDR1 and CDR2: GTSNPN, SVGIG (reference sequence).

The chain is built from TRBV25-1 and TRBJ1-6; no definite D call. Germline V lookup: CDR1 MGHDK, CDR2 SYGVNS. CDR3 length equals 12 residues. V shed 3 bases and J shed 4 bases, with 1 base lying between them. The CDR3 reads CASSDYNSPLHF. In DNA form, the CDR3 reads TGTGCCAGCAGTGATTATAATTCACCCCTCCACTTT.

The rearrangement joins TRBV18 to TRBJ1-3; possibly TRBD1 for D (5 bases). CDR3 size: 17 residues. Trimming left V 3 bases short and J 1 base short, with 16 bases between. Per the germline V gene, CDR1 is KGHSH and CDR2 is LQKENI. The CDR3 DNA is TGTGCCAGCTCACCCTCATTGGGGCCCCTTTCTGGAAACACCATATATTTT. The encoded protein is CASSPSLGPLSGNTIYF.

V usage is TRBV6-1 and J usage is TRBJ1-1; no definite D call. V was shortened by 3 bases and J by 12 bases, with 17 bases between the two germline ends. The CDR3 spans 13 residues. CDR1 is MNHNS, CDR2 SASEGT, per germline. The CDR3 loop is CASSDYGRIRTFF. The CDR3 coding sequence is TGTGCCAGCAGTGACTACGGGCGGATAAGGACTTTCTTT.

The chain combines TRBV7-9 with TRBJ2-1; D not resolved. Looked up from germline, CDR1 is SEHNR and CDR2 is FQNEAQ (reference sequence). V was cut by 3 bases and J by 0 bases, with 9 bases left in between. The CDR3 covers 15 residues. CDR3 protein: CASSFSVSSYNEQFF. Here the CDR3 DNA reads TGTGCCAGCAGCTTTTCGGTAAGCTCCTACAATGAGCAGTTCTTC.

The rearrangement joins TRBV5-1 to TRBJ2-2, with D possibly matching TRBD1 (5 bases). Trimming took off 0 bases at V and 5 bases at J, with 11 bases between the two ends. Germline CDR1 SGHRS, CDR2 YFSETQ. This CDR3 spans 15 amino acids. This chain's CDR3 is CASSLGRGGTGELFF. The CDR3, as DNA: TGCGCCAGCAGCTTGGGAAGGGGCGGAACCGGGGAGCTGTTTTTT.